What follows describes a single T cell receptor (beta chain). Antigen unknown. The libraries were made with immunoSEQ version 4 in survey mode. Sequencing was performed with immunoSEQ multiplex PCR; in TCRdb, only in-frame clones are kept and a portion is missing. The sample gives about 36,000 clones, 85% of which show up once; around 5.9% is in the top ten. The data stem from a study of persistence of HIV-infected CD4 T cells. On the study more broadly: The sample holds CD4+ T cells responsive to CMV or HIV-1 Gag. Findings of the study overall: Degenerate expanded CDR3beta sequences were enriched among CMV- and Gag-responding cells.

Cells were stimulated with overlapping HIV-1 Gag 15-mer peptides. CD40L-negative CD69-negative CD45RO-high memory CD4+ T cells were sorted as populations depleted of antigen-responding cells. Before stimulation, PBMCs underwent CD8+ T cell depletion. Germline values: CDR1 SEHNR, CDR2 FQNEAQ (reference sequence). CDR3 length: 16 residues. V lost 0 bases and J 2 bases, leaving 13 bases between the germline ends. The rearrangement links TRBV7-9 to TRBJ1-2, with D perhaps matching TRBD1 (6 bases). This TCR was recovered from an adult with HIV. The donor label of this sample is uncertain. The source was cultured CD4+ T cells from PBMCs, collected from a patient who received antiretroviral therapy. The CDR3 protein is CASSLALGAANYGYTF. Written as DNA, the CDR3 is TGTGCCAGCAGCTTAGCATTGGGGGCCGCCAACTATGGCTACACCTTC.